This paragraph covers one T cell receptor (beta chain) sequence. Antigen specificity is unknown. The germline V and J ends were trimmed by 4 bases and 1 base, with 10 bases remaining between them. Looked up from germline, CDR1 is SGHDN and CDR2 is FVKESK. CDR3 length: 14 residues. These data belong to a study of T cell responses to AZD1222 COVID-19 vaccine. Study conclusions and caveats: Baseline serology detected seropositivity in only six or seven AZD1222 recipients. Repertoires were sampled only after the peak T cell response.

Generated by immunoSEQ multiplex PCR, the TCRdb table keeps only in-frame clones and is missing some. The sample records 150,000 or so clones, over 90% being singletons. This chain connects TRBV14 to TRBJ1-1; tentative D call: TRBD1 (6 bases). The clonotype was recovered from an adult who received the AZD1222 COVID-19 vaccine. The source material was peripheral blood, sampled 28 days after the second AZD1222 dose. The CDR3 coding sequence is TGTGCCAGCAGCCGAGGACAGAGGAACACTGAAGCTTTCTTT. Its protein product is CASSRGQRNTEAFF.